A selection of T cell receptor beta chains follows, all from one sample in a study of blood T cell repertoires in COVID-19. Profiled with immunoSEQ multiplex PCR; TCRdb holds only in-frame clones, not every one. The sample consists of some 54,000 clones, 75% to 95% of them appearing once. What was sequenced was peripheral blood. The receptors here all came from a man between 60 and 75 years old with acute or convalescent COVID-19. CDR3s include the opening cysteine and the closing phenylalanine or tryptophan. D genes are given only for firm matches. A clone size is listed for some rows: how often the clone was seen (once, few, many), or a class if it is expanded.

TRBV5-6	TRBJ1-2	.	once	TGTGCCAGCAGCCCCCCGGGGGTGTTATATGGCTACACCTTC	CASSPPGVLYGYTF
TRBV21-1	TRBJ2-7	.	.	TGTGCCAGCAGCAACGACAGGGACCCCATATGGCACGAGCAGTACTTC	CASSNDRDPIWHEQYF
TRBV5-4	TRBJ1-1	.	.	TGTGCCAGCAGCAGGGACTACACTGAAGCTTTCTTT	CASSRDYTEAFF
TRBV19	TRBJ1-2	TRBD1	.	TGTGCCAGTAGTGTCGACAGGGGGCTTGGCTACACCTTC	CASSVDRGLGYTF
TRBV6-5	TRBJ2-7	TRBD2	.	TGTGCCAGCAACCCTAGCGGGAACGACGAGCAGTACTTC	CASNPSGNDEQYF
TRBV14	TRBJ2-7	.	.	TGTGCCAGCAGCCCTTCACTAGTTCAGCAGTACTTC	CASSPSLVQQYF
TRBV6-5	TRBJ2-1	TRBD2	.	TGTGCCAGCAGTTATGCGGGAGGGCCGAATGAGCAGTTCTTC	CASSYAGGPNEQFF
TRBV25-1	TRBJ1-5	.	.	TGTGCCAGCAGTGACCACACCTCGACAGTAAGCAATCAGCCCCAGCATTTT	CASSDHTSTVSNQPQHF
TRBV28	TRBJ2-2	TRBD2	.	TGTGCCAGCAGTTTAGGAGGTGCGGGAGGTTTGGTAACCGGGGAGCTGTTTTTT	CASSLGGAGGLVTGELFF
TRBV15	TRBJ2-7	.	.	TGTGCCACCAGCAGAGGCGGGACTCTCGACGAGCAGTACTTC	CATSRGGTLDEQYF
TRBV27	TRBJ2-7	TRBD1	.	TGTGCCAGCAGTTCGGGACAGGGATACGAGCAGTACTTC	CASSSGQGYEQYF
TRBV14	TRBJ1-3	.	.	TGTGCCAGCAGCCAAGCAGGGGCGCAGGGAAACACCATATATTTT	CASSQAGAQGNTIYF